The 2 T cell receptor beta chains below were found in one sample sequenced in a study of blood T cell repertoires in COVID-19 (dated by TCRdb to the early 2020s). Library creation used the immunoSEQ multiplex PCR assay. TCRdb mirrors the immuneACCESS table, restricted to in-frame sequences. Some clones are absent from its copies; in checked studies, under half trace to an unresolved V gene, and the reason for the others is unknown. Here the sample has over 120,000 clones; less than 80% occur a single time. More than 3.5% of the sample is taken by the ten largest. Sample: peripheral blood. The origin of the receptors is a woman of 80 years or more with active or convalescent COVID-19.

This clone was observed a single time. The J gene is TRBJ2-7, the V gene TRBV7-3; D possibly corresponds to TRBD2 (6 bases). CDR1 SGHTA and CDR2 FQGTGA come from the germline V gene. This CDR3 spans 14 amino acids. Trimming took 1 base from V and 2 from J, leaving 9 bases between them. The CDR3 spells CASSLMGGTYEQYF. CDR3 sequence (DNA): TGTGCCAGCAGCTTAATGGGGGGTACCTACGAGCAGTACTTC.

The chain joins TRBV19 to TRBJ1-6, with a tentative D call TRBD1 (5 bases). Trimming cost V 6 bases and J 6 bases, with 15 bases left between them. The CDR3 is 15 amino acids. CDR1 is LNHDA, CDR2 SQIVND, per germline (reference sequence). The CDR3 reads CASSGGAMGNSPLHF. CDR3 DNA: TGTGCCAGTAGCGGCGGGGCGATGGGTAATTCACCCCTCCACTTT. Variable domain in full (rest from reference TRBV19 and TRBJ1-6): DGGITQSPKYLFRKEGQNVTLSCEQNLNHDAMYWYRQDPGQGLRLIYYSQIVNDFQKGDIAEGYSVSREKKESFPLTVTSAQKNPTAFYLCASSGGAMGNSPLHFGNGTRLTVT.